This entry lists 14 T cell receptor beta chains sequenced from one sample in a study of cytomegalovirus exposure and HLA in healthy donors. Primers: 60 Vbeta forward and 13 Jbeta reverse. Clones were sequenced by immunoSEQ multiplex PCR, and TCRdb holds only the in-frame ones, with some missing. The sample includes 120,000 or so clones, around four fifths seen only once; the top ten take around 0.92%. The material sequenced was PBMCs. The receptors here all came from a human donor in good health.

The table lists this clone with a count of one. The gene calls are TRBV15 and TRBJ2-7; 8 positions match TRBD1. The CDR3 has 15 residues. V was clipped by 0 bases and J by 2 bases; unmatched bases: 3. CDR1 and CDR2 from the germline V gene are LNHNV and YYDKDF (reference sequence). CDR3 loop: CATSRDRDRTYEQYF. The DNA for the CDR3 is TGTGCCACCAGCAGAGATAGGGACAGGACCTACGAGCAGTACTTC. The complete variable domain, with remaining parts taken from reference TRBV15 and TRBJ2-7, reads DAMVIQNPRYQVTQFGKPVTLSCSQTLNHNVMYWYQQKSSQAPKLLFHYYDKDFNNEADTPDNFQSRRPNTSFCFLDIRSPGLGDTAMYLCATSRDRDRTYEQYFGPGTRLTVT.

This chain joins TRBV5-1 and TRBJ2-5; D might be TRBD1 (5 bases). The ends were cut back, 0 bases at V and 5 bases at J, with 17 bases in the middle. There are 16 residues in the CDR3. Germline V gene lookup returns CDR1 SGHRS and CDR2 YFSETQ. The CDR3 is CASSLGPGSGVETQYF. CDR3 coding DNA: TGCGCCAGCAGCTTGGGGCCAGGGTCAGGTGTGGAGACCCAGTACTTC.

This clone was seen just once. The chain joins TRBV28 to TRBJ1-1; no firm D call. The V gene's germline CDR1 is MDHEN and CDR2 SYDVKM. This CDR3 contains 15 residues. V was clipped by 10 bases and J by 5 bases, with 23 bases between them. CDR3 amino acids: CATTIARGGETEAFF. As DNA, the CDR3 is TGTGCCACCACGATCGCTCGGGGAGGAGAGACTGAAGCTTTCTTT.

The V call is TRBV5-6, the J call TRBJ2-2, with D possibly being TRBD1 (6 bases). The germline V gene has CDR1 SGHDT and CDR2 YYEEEE. The CDR3 covers 13 residues. V was shortened by 4 bases and J by 5 bases, with 9 bases between the two germline ends. CDR3 sequence (DNA): TGTGCCAGCAGCAAACAGGGTACCGGGGAGCTGTTTTTT. Its protein is CASSKQGTGELFF.

The chain combines TRBV2 with TRBJ2-1; a weak D match, TRBD2 (6 bases). The CDR3 consists of 10 residues. Germline V lookup: CDR1 SNHLY, CDR2 FYNNEI. The V gene lost 9 bases and the J gene lost 7 bases, with 7 bases spanning the gap. CDR3 residues: CASSGNEQFF. In DNA form, the CDR3 reads TGTGCCAGTAGCGGAAATGAGCAGTTCTTC.

The V gene is TRBV5-1, the J gene TRBJ2-7, with 9 bases lining up with TRBD1. Germline lookup yields CDR1 SGHRS and CDR2 YFSETQ. V was clipped by 6 bases and J by 3 bases; unmatched bases: 7. The length of the CDR3 is 14 residues. CDR3 region: CASTQGTGLYEQYF. CDR3 sequence (DNA): TGCGCCAGCACCCAGGGGACAGGGCTCTACGAGCAGTACTTC.

This clone was picked up a small number of times. The rearrangement uses TRBV5-4 and TRBJ2-6; 12 bases fit TRBD2. Germline V lookup: CDR1 SGHNT, CDR2 YYREEE (reference sequence). The trim removed 4 bases at V and 2 bases at J, leaving 7 bases unmatched. The CDR3 is made up of 18 amino acids. The CDR3 sequence is CASSPRGLAGTGANVLTF. CDR3 bases: TGTGCCAGCAGCCCCCGAGGACTAGCGGGGACTGGGGCCAACGTCCTGACTTTC.

V and J are TRBV7-9 and TRBJ2-7, with D possibly TRBD2 on 5 matching bases. Germline V gene lookup returns CDR1 SEHNR and CDR2 FQNEAQ (reference sequence). The CDR3 consists of 14 residues. V lost 4 bases and J 0 bases, leaving 10 bases between the germline ends. This chain's CDR3 is CASSSDLSSYEQYF. In DNA, the CDR3 is TGTGCCAGCAGCTCGGACTTAAGCTCCTACGAGCAGTACTTC.

In its sample, this clone was seen a few times. This rearrangement joins TRBV2 to TRBJ1-5; 7 bases line up with TRBD1. J lost 7 bases, V lost 5 bases, and 11 bases had no gene match. The CDR3 runs 15 residues. Germline V gives CDR1 SNHLY, CDR2 FYNNEI. The CDR3 bases are TGTGCCAGCAGTAAACTACAGGGGCAGGCGCAGCCCCAGCATTTT. This codes for CASSKLQGQAQPQHF.

In its sample, this clone was seen once. The CDR3 coding sequence is TGCGCCAGCAGCATCGGACAGGGTTACTACGAGCAGTACTTC. Protein sequence: CASSIGQGYYEQYF. The chain carries TRBV5-1 and TRBJ2-7; 8 nucleotides agree with TRBD1. This CDR3 contains 14 residues. J was trimmed by 3 bases and V by 4 bases; bases with no gene match: 6. Germline lookup yields CDR1 SGHRS and CDR2 YFSETQ.

V gene TRBV7-8 combines with J gene TRBJ1-1, with a weak D call TRBD1 (5 bases). Trimming shortened V by 5 bases and J by 11 bases, and 15 bases separated the two germline ends. The CDR3 is 12 amino acids. The germline gives CDR1 SGHVS, CDR2 FQNEAQ. The CDR3 region is CASSPRVGGAFF. CDR3 in DNA: TGTGCCAGCAGCCCAAGAGTCGGGGGGGCTTTCTTT.

Only one count was recorded for this clone. The chain links TRBV28 to TRBJ2-5, with 12 bases matching TRBD2. J gave up 3 bases and V 8 bases, and 7 bases lay outside the gene matches. CDR3 length: 15 residues. Per the germline V gene, CDR1 is MDHEN and CDR2 is SYDVKM. The CDR3 reads CASGTSGPAEETQYF. CDR3 nucleotides: TGTGCCAGCGGGACTAGCGGGCCCGCCGAAGAGACCCAGTACTTC.

This clone has a single count. V and J are TRBV6-1 and TRBJ2-3; 9 bases line up with TRBD2. The CDR3 totals 16 residues. With 4 bases clipped from V and 4 bases from J, the junction kept 9 bases outside the gene matches. Germline lookup yields CDR1 MNHNS and CDR2 SASEGT. CDR3 amino acids: CASSALAGGPADTQYF. DNA for the CDR3: TGTGCCAGCAGTGCCTTGGCGGGGGGGCCGGCAGATACGCAGTATTTT.

The V and J genes are TRBV28 and TRBJ2-3; no clear D. The ends were cut back, 2 bases at V and 5 bases at J, with 11 bases in the middle. The CDR3 has 14 residues. CDR1 is MDHEN and CDR2 is SYDVKM in the germline V gene. CDR3 sequence reads: CASSLLSRLDTQYF. CDR3 DNA: TGTGCCAGCAGTTTACTTTCCAGGCTAGATACGCAGTATTTT.